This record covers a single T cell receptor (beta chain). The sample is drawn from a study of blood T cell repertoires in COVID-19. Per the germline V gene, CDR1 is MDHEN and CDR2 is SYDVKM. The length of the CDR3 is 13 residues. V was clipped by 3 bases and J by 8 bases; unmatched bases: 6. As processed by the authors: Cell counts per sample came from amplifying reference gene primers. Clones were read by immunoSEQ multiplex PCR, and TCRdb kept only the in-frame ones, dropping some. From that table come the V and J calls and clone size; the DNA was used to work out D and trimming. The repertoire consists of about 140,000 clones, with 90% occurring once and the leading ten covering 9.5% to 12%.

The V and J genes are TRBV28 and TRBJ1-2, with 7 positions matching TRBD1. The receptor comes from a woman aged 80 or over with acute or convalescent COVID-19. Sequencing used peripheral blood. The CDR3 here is CASSFQGGFGYTF. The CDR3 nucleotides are TGTGCCAGCAGTTTCCAGGGGGGTTTCGGCTACACCTTC.